These 27 T cell receptor beta chains originate from one sample sequenced in a study of T cells in Graves' hyperthyroidism and ophthalmopathy. It was RNA transcripts that yielded the amplified TCR beta CDR3 regions. Carried out on the TCR CDR3, a first-round RT-PCR used the HTBI primer set. TCRdb fed the multiplex PCR reads into MiXCR, producing one record per CDR3 protein. Among roughly 380,000 distinct CDR3 sequences listed, approximately 15% were seen once. Sequenced input: blood. These receptors were collected from a woman aged 55 to 70 with Graves' hyperthyroidism.

Worth noting for this clonotype: One end of the junction is discordant with germline, which a read error may explain. The rearrangement links TRBV27 to TRBJ1-4; D unresolved. Germline CDR1 reads MNHEY; CDR2 reads SMNVEV (reference sequence). This CDR3 is 14 amino acids long. The chain's CDR3 is CASGLSSWNEKLFF. As DNA, the CDR3 is TGTGCCAGCGGTTTATCGTCGTGGAATGAAAAACTGTTTTTT.

This chain links TRBV27 with TRBJ2-5; D possibly corresponds to TRBD1 (5 bases). V gave up 5 bases and J gave up 5 bases, with 12 bases separating them. The germline V gene has CDR1 MNHEY and CDR2 SMNVEV (reference sequence). The CDR3 covers 13 residues. The CDR3 region has the DNA TGTGCCAGCAGTCCCTGGGGCTTGGAGACCCAGTACTTC. Amino acid sequence: CASSPWGLETQYF.

This clonotype was seen more than once but under ten times. V usage is TRBV7-9 and J usage is TRBJ1-2, with 9 bases that match TRBD1. The CDR3 runs to 16 residues. The V gene end was trimmed by 1 base and the J gene end by 7 bases; junction bases not matched to a gene: 10. Per germline, CDR1 SEHNR and CDR2 FQNEAQ (reference sequence). The CDR3 is CASSLGNRGLFGGYTF. The DNA for the CDR3 is TGTGCCAGCAGCTTAGGAAACAGGGGGCTCTTCGGTGGCTACACCTTC.

This clonotype was detected ten times or more. The genes are TRBV6-5 and TRBJ2-1; 10 bases map to TRBD2. The germline gives CDR1 MNHEY, CDR2 SVGAGI. The V segment lost 4 bases and the J segment 6 bases; nucleotides outside the gene matches: 6. This CDR3 has 15 residues. The CDR3 coding sequence is TGTGCCAGCAGTTGGACTAGCGGACCCATCAATGAGCAGTTCTTC. Translated: CASSWTSGPINEQFF.

This clonotype was counted ten times or more. The CDR3 is CASRATQDYGYTF. As DNA, the CDR3 is TGTGCCAGCAGGGCTACCCAGGACTATGGCTACACCTTC. The chain recombines TRBV6-1 with TRBJ1-2; D gene uncertain. Germline V lookup: CDR1 MNHNS, CDR2 SASEGT. This CDR3 region has 13 residues. The germline V and J ends were trimmed by 6 bases and 3 bases, with 11 bases remaining between them.

On this clonotype: A much larger clone differs by one base, so this may be a read error. The chain joins TRBV20-1 to TRBJ2-5; no clear D gene. There are 16 residues in the CDR3. Germline CDR1 is DFQATT and CDR2 is SNEGSKA (reference sequence). CDR3 nucleotides: TGCAATGCTAGAGATCGTATCCTGAGAGGTTGGGAGACCCAGTACTTC. Translation gives CNARDRILRGWETQYF.

This clonotype was picked up a small number of times. The rearrangement links TRBV19 to TRBJ1-5; D unclear. The V end lost 7 bases, the J end lost 0 bases, and 10 bases lay between the germline ends. The CDR3 spans 14 residues. Germline V gene lookup returns CDR1 LNHDA and CDR2 SQIVND (reference sequence). CDR3 sequence (DNA): TGTGCCAGTAACGACCTAAATAGCAATCAGCCCCAGCATTTT. It codes for CASNDLNSNQPQHF.

This clonotype came up many times. This sequence joins TRBV5-1 and TRBJ1-1, with 9 bases fitting TRBD1. Trimming cost V 3 bases and J 7 bases; bases outside gene matches: 4. There are 13 residues in the CDR3. Germline V gene data show CDR1 as SGHRS and CDR2 as YFSETQ. Written as DNA, the CDR3 is TGCGCCAGCAGCTGGGACAGGGCGGGTGAAGCTTTCTTT. Protein product: CASSWDRAGEAFF.

This clonotype was detected many times. V usage is TRBV19 and J usage is TRBJ1-5; TRBD1 agrees at 10 bases. This CDR3 is 18 amino acids long. Germline CDR1 reads LNHDA; CDR2 reads SQIVND (reference sequence). V shed 3 bases, J shed 0 bases, and the junction held 8 bases outside the gene matches. CDR3 sequence reads: CASSIIRGTGDSNQPQHF. The DNA for the CDR3 is TGTGCCAGTAGTATTATCCGCGGGACAGGGGATAGCAATCAGCCCCAGCATTTT.

This clonotype was seen a handful of times. V is TRBV12-3 or TRBV12-4 and J is TRBJ2-1; 9 nucleotides agree with TRBD2. The junction had 8 bases not matched to a gene; V was cut back by 5 bases and J by 0 bases. The CDR3 covers 17 residues. Written as DNA, the CDR3 is TGTGCCAGCAGTCCTGGGACTAGCTTGAGCTCCTACAATGAGCAGTTCTTC. It yields the protein CASSPGTSLSSYNEQFF.

The genes are TRBV11-2 and TRBJ1-4, with D perhaps matching TRBD1 (6 bases). Per germline, CDR1 SGHAT and CDR2 FQNNGV. V lost 3 bases and J lost 5, with 16 bases in between. This CDR3 has 16 residues. The CDR3, as DNA: TGTGCCAGCAGCTTGGGGGCCGCCGGGGCCAATGAAAAACTGTTTTTT. Its translation: CASSLGAAGANEKLFF.

Points on this clonotype: At one end the junction does not follow the germline gene, possibly because of a read error. The chain uses TRBV20-1 and TRBJ2-2; TRBD2 matches at 9 bases. CDR3 size: 16 residues. Germline loops: CDR1 DFQATT, CDR2 SNEGSKA (reference sequence). CDR3: CSAKTSGHPNTGELSF. The DNA of the CDR3 is TGCAGTGCCAAGACTAGCGGCCACCCGAACACCGGGGAGCTGTCTTTT.

Note on this clonotype: The junction shows a germline mismatch at one end, possibly a read error. The chain couples TRBV12-3 or TRBV12-4 to TRBJ2-7, with 7 bases fitting TRBD2. This CDR3 is built from 16 residues. The CDR3 DNA sequence: TGTGCCAGCAGCTTAGGGGCGGGGGACCTGGGTTACGAGCAGTACTTC. It translates to CASSLGAGDLGYEQYF.

This clonotype occurred many times. The chain carries TRBV5-1 and TRBJ2-3; 8 positions agree with TRBD1. Looked up from germline, CDR1 is SGHRS and CDR2 is YFSETQ. The CDR3 sequence is 16 residues long. J lost 1 base, V lost 4 bases, and 8 bases had no gene match. CDR3 coding DNA: TGCGCCAGCAGCCATAGCCAGGACAGGGGCACAGATACGCAGTATTTT. This codes for CASSHSQDRGTDTQYF.

This clonotype appeared many times. V gene TRBV28 combines with J gene TRBJ1-3; a possible D gene is TRBD1 (6 bases). Germline CDR1 reads MDHEN; CDR2 reads SYDVKM. CDR3 size: 17 residues. The V gene lost 4 bases and the J gene lost 2 bases, with 18 bases spanning the gap. In DNA, the CDR3 is TGTGCCAGCAGTTCCCCAGGGGCGCGGGGGACTGGAAACACCATATATTTT. This codes for CASSSPGARGTGNTIYF.

The chain combines TRBV5-1 with TRBJ2-6; maybe TRBD1 (6 bases). CDR1 and CDR2 (germline): SGHRS, YFSETQ. Trimming pared 1 base from V and 3 bases from J, leaving 8 bases between. The length of the CDR3 is 15 residues. This CDR3 reads CASSLTGLGANVLTF. In DNA form, the CDR3 reads TGCGCCAGCAGCTTGACAGGGCTTGGGGCCAACGTCCTGACTTTC.

At least ten counts were recorded for this clonotype. The chain recombines TRBV19 with TRBJ2-7, with D possibly matching TRBD1 (6 bases). Germline loops: CDR1 LNHDA, CDR2 SQIVND (reference sequence). V shed 3 bases and J shed 2 bases, with 14 bases lying between them. The CDR3 is 15 residues long. The CDR3 loop is CASSISDRRTYEQYF. The CDR3 DNA is TGTGCCAGTAGTATCTCGGACAGACGGACCTACGAGCAGTACTTC.

This clonotype has just a few counts. The V gene is TRBV18, the J gene TRBJ1-5; D unclear. The V gene lost 3 bases and the J gene lost 3 bases, with 12 bases spanning the gap. The CDR3 runs 15 residues. Germline CDR1 and CDR2: KGHSH and LQKENI. The CDR3: CASSPSAGVNQPQHF. DNA for the CDR3: TGTGCCAGCTCACCCTCTGCTGGGGTCAATCAGCCCCAGCATTTT.

A few counts support this clonotype. The V and J genes are TRBV6-1 and TRBJ1-4; weak D call: TRBD1 (5 bases). This CDR3 spans 15 amino acids. Germline V gives CDR1 MNHNS, CDR2 SASEGT. V lost 4 bases and J 5 bases, leaving 14 bases between the germline ends. DNA for the CDR3: TGTGCCAGCAGTGGACCCGGGACGGGGAATGAAAAACTGTTTTTT. It codes for CASSGPGTGNEKLFF.

The table lists this clonotype with a few counts. The V gene is TRBV14, the J gene TRBJ2-3; D not certain. In germline, CDR1 is SGHDN, CDR2 FVKESK. The CDR3 totals 12 residues. Between the trimmed V and J ends, which lost 1 base and 7 bases, there was a span of 6 bases. The CDR3 DNA reads as TGTGCCAGCAGCCAAGTAGGCTATACGCAGTATTTT. Translated: CASSQVGYTQYF.

This clonotype was counted many times. The chain recombines TRBV9 with TRBJ2-3; D is unclear. The V end was cut by 4 bases, the J end by 2 bases, with 14 bases between. This CDR3 region has 15 residues. The germline gives CDR1 SGDLS, CDR2 YYNGEE. Here the CDR3 DNA reads TGTGCCAGCAGCATCCGCGGCGGTCCCACAGATACGCAGTATTTT. Its translation: CASSIRGGPTDTQYF.

This clonotype came up many times. The chain couples TRBV5-5 to TRBJ2-7; no clear D gene. CDR3 length: 15 residues. CDR1 is SGHKS, CDR2 YYEKEE, per germline (reference sequence). V shed 3 bases and J shed 2 bases, with 15 bases lying between them. The CDR3 sequence: CASSSGQYFPYEQYF. CDR3 nucleotides: TGTGCCAGCAGCTCGGGCCAATACTTCCCCTACGAGCAGTACTTC.

There are a few counts of this clonotype. V is TRBV12-5 and J is TRBJ2-7; unclear D gene. Germline-derived CDR1 and CDR2 are LGHNT and FRNRAP. V was trimmed by 1 base and J by 4 bases, leaving 2 bases between them. This CDR3 is 11 amino acids long. The CDR3, as DNA: TGTGCTAGTGGTTTGGGGTACGAGCAGTACTTC. Its translation: CASGLGYEQYF. Supplemented by reference TRBV12-5 and TRBJ2-7, the full variable domain reads DARVTQTPRHKVTEMGQEVTMRCQPILGHNTVFWYRQTMMQGLELLAYFRNRAPLDDSGMPKDRFSAEMPDATLATLKIQPSEPRDSAVYFCASGLGYEQYFGPGTRLTVT.

This clonotype was seen more than once but under ten times. The CDR3 region is CASSQLAGDTGELFF. CDR3 in DNA: TGCGCCAGCAGTCAACTAGCGGGAGACACCGGGGAGCTGTTTTTT. The chain employs TRBV5-1 and TRBJ2-2; TRBD2 agrees at 11 bases. The CDR3 covers 15 residues. V lost 5 bases and J lost 3; bases outside the gene matches: 3. Germline-derived CDR1 and CDR2 are SGHRS and YFSETQ.

This clonotype was recorded a few times. This may be a read error: a much more frequent sequence differs by one nucleotide. The chain links TRBV5-1 to TRBJ2-1; D is unresolved. This CDR3 is 14 amino acids long. V was shortened by 3 bases and J by 3 bases, with 10 bases between the two germline ends. The V gene's germline CDR1 is SGHRS and CDR2 YFSETQ. The CDR3: CASSSTDYYNEQFF. CDR3 sequence (DNA): TGCGCCAGCAGCTCAACAGATTACTACAATGAGCAGTTCTTC.

In this sample, this clonotype turned up a few times. V is TRBV9 and J is TRBJ2-3, with TRBD2 matching over 13 bases. V was pared by 4 bases and J by 5 bases, with 10 bases of the junction left unmatched. CDR3 length: 17 residues. In germline, CDR1 is SGDLS, CDR2 YYNGEE. The CDR3, as DNA: TGTGCCAGCAGCTTCTTAGGACTAGCGGGAGTTGTAGATACGCAGTATTTT. This translates into CASSFLGLAGVVDTQYF.

The chain joins TRBV5-4 to TRBJ1-1, with no clear D. CDR1 and CDR2 from the germline V gene are SGHNT and YYREEE (reference sequence). The V end was cut by 4 bases, the J end by 1 base, with 11 bases between. The CDR3 contains 14 residues. The CDR3 loop reads CASSQRLRNTEAFF. The CDR3, as DNA: TGTGCCAGCAGCCAGAGATTGCGGAACACTGAAGCTTTCTTT.